This T cell receptor beta chain was identified during a study of TIL therapy for anti-PD-1-resistant metastatic lung cancer. The wider study: Tumors were harvested before any PD-1/PD-L1 blockade. Most patients had lung adenocarcinoma.

This CDR3 has 12 residues. CDR1 and CDR2 (germline): SGHTA, FQGNSA. Trimming took off 4 bases at V and 4 bases at J, with 8 bases between the two ends. Study observations and caveats: The cohort had more treatment-naive, never-smoker and oncogene-addicted patients than typical.

The time point here: pre-treatment sample, taken before nivolumab and TIL therapy. Stage 4 NSCLC adults joined between October 2017 and January 2020. Turning to this clone: Its matching antigen is unknown.

The libraries were made with immunoSEQ v3. Generated by immunoSEQ multiplex PCR, the TCRdb table keeps only in-frame clones and is missing some. The table records tens of thousands of clones, roughly 80% of them present only once. Here the sequenced sample was blood, taken at baseline. This TCR came from a person aged 25-80 years with non-small cell lung cancer. The chain has TRBV7-2 and TRBJ2-7; D may be TRBD2 (5 bases). The CDR3 reads CASSYTRYEQYF. The CDR3 nucleotides are TGTGCCAGCAGCTATACTAGATACGAGCAGTACTTC.